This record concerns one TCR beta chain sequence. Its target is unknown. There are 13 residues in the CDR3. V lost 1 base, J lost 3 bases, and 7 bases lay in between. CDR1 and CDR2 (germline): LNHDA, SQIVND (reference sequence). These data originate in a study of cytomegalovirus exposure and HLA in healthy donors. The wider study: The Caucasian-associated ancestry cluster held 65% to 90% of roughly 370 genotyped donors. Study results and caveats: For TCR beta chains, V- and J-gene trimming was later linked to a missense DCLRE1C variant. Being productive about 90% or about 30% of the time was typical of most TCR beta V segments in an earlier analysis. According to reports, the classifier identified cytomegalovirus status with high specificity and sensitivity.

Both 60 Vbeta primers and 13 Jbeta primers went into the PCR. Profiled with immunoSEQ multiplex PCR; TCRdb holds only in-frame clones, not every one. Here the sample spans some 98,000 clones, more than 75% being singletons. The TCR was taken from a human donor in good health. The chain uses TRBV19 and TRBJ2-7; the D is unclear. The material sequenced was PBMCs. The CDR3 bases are TGTGCCAGTAGTATAGGCTACGGCTACGAGCAGTACTTC. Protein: CASSIGYGYEQYF.